The 24 T cell receptor beta chains below were found in one sample sequenced in a study of liver allograft versus peripheral blood T cells. About the study: T cell receptor repertoires in transplanted livers were compared with those in recipients' peripheral blood.

Via MiXCR, TCRdb re-called the reads, giving one row per CDR3 protein. The data contain 5,500 to 7,000 distinct CDR3 sequences, around 15% of them singletons. All receptors derive from a human patient who had a liver transplant. Some T cells could come from the graft donor.

This clonotype was observed a handful of times. This chain's CDR3 is CASSLVSDLNTEAFF. The CDR3 DNA reads TGTGCCAGCAGTTTAGTATCCGACTTGAACACTGAAGCTTTCTTT. The V and J genes are TRBV28 and TRBJ1-1; D ambiguous. CDR3 length: 15 amino acids. Trimming removed 2 bases from V and 0 bases from J, with 10 bases in between. Germline loops: CDR1 MDHEN, CDR2 SYDVKM.

Many counts were recorded for this clonotype. The genes are TRBV15 and TRBJ1-3; 7 bases are a match to TRBD1. J lost 3 bases, V lost 0 bases, and 14 bases had no gene match. CDR1 and CDR2 (germline): LNHNV, YYDKDF (reference sequence). The length of the CDR3 is 19 residues. The chain's CDR3 is CATSRDQSLGGGDGNTIYF. The CDR3 region has the DNA TGTGCCACCAGCAGAGATCAGTCGCTGGGAGGGGGCGATGGAAACACCATATATTTT.

In the case of this clonotype: A much larger clone differs from this one at a single base, so this may be a read error. V is TRBV28 and J is TRBJ2-7; D unclear. The CDR3 extends over 15 amino acids. The germline V gene encodes CDR1 MDHEN and CDR2 SYDVKM. Trimming pared 7 bases from V and 0 bases from J, leaving 16 bases between. CDR3 nucleotides: TGTGCCAGCAATCAAGACCCCGCGAGCTCCTACGAGCAGTACTTC. As protein: CASNQDPASSYEQYF. Full variable domain (missing parts from reference TRBV28 and TRBJ2-7): DVKVTQSSRYLVKRTGEKVFLECVQDMDHENMFWYRQDPGLGLRLIYFSYDVKMKEKGDIPEGYSVSREKKERFSLILESASTNQTSMYLCASNQDPASSYEQYFGPGTRLTVT.

The table lists this clonotype with many counts. This rearrangement joins TRBV6-5 to TRBJ2-1, with 9 bases that match TRBD2. Germline CDR1 is MNHEY and CDR2 is SVGAGI. The CDR3 covers 14 residues. The V gene end was trimmed by 5 bases and the J gene end by 8 bases; junction bases not matched to a gene: 7. CDR3 nucleotide sequence: TGTGCCAGCAGTACCAGCGGGAGGCTTTATGAGCAGTTCTTC. It is translated as CASSTSGRLYEQFF.

There are many counts of this clonotype. The chain employs TRBV19 and TRBJ1-6; D unclear. The length of the CDR3 is 16 residues. The germline V gene has CDR1 LNHDA and CDR2 SQIVND (reference sequence). The ends were cut back, 4 bases at V and 0 bases at J, with 10 bases in the middle. In DNA form, the CDR3 reads TGTGCCAGTAGTAATCTTGGGAGCTCCTATAATTCACCCCTCCACTTT. Its protein is CASSNLGSSYNSPLHF.

This clonotype was counted between two and nine times. The V gene is TRBV5-4, the J gene TRBJ1-2, with 9 bases lining up with TRBD1. CDR3 length: 15 residues. CDR1 SGHNT and CDR2 YYREEE come from the germline V gene (reference sequence). The V segment lost 2 bases and the J segment 8 bases; nucleotides outside the gene matches: 10. The CDR3 loop reads CASSLDRDRALGYTF. CDR3 in DNA: TGTGCCAGCAGCTTAGACCGGGACAGGGCGCTGGGCTACACCTTC.

By share, this clonotype counts as medium-sized. This sequence joins TRBV28 and TRBJ2-3; D might be TRBD1 (5 bases). V was clipped by 4 bases and J by 1 base, with 12 bases between them. Germline assignment: CDR1 MDHEN and CDR2 SYDVKM. This CDR3 has 15 residues. The CDR3 reads CASSSRQKRTDTQYF. DNA of the CDR3: TGTGCCAGCAGTTCTCGACAGAAACGCACAGATACGCAGTATTTT. The variable domain in full, with the rest retrieved from reference TRBV28 and TRBJ2-3, is DVKVTQSSRYLVKRTGEKVFLECVQDMDHENMFWYRQDPGLGLRLIYFSYDVKMKEKGDIPEGYSVSREKKERFSLILESASTNQTSMYLCASSSRQKRTDTQYFGPGTRLTVL.

This chain connects TRBV10-2 to TRBJ2-3, with D possibly matching TRBD2 (6 bases). The germline CDR1 and CDR2 sequences are WSHSY and SAAADI. The V and J ends lost 6 bases and 4 bases respectively, with 11 bases between them. The CDR3 runs 13 residues. The CDR3 DNA follows: TGCGCCAGCAGGGGGGGAGAGGCAGATACGCAGTATTTT. Amino acids: CASRGGEADTQYF.

The table lists this clonotype with a few counts. This chain joins TRBV5-4 and TRBJ2-1; TRBD2 might be the D (5 bases). The CDR3 loop spans 15 amino acids. CDR1 and CDR2 from the germline V gene are SGHNT and YYREEE (reference sequence). With 1 base removed from V and 3 bases from J, the gap between germline ends came to 11 bases. The CDR3 region is CASSLRAVLYNEQFF. In nucleotides, the CDR3 is TGTGCCAGCAGCTTGAGAGCGGTTCTCTACAATGAGCAGTTCTTC.

This clonotype is termed medium-sized (0.01 to 0.1%). This CDR3 is CAISAGSGTEAFF. For the CDR3, the DNA is TGTGCCATCTCTGCCGGGAGCGGCACTGAAGCTTTCTTT. The J gene is TRBJ1-1, the V gene TRBV10-3; D ambiguous. V shed 8 bases and J shed 4 bases, with 14 bases lying between them. CDR1 is ENHRY, CDR2 SYGVKD, per germline. The CDR3 totals 13 residues.

There are a few counts of this clonotype. The J gene is TRBJ2-7, the V gene TRBV7-9; D is uncertain. Trimming removed 3 bases at V and 1 base at J, with 16 bases between. CDR3 length: 16 residues. Looked up from germline, CDR1 is SEHNR and CDR2 is FQNEAQ (reference sequence). For the CDR3, the DNA is TGTGCCAGCAGCTTCGGGCAGGATGGACGATCCTACGAGCAGTACTTC. Amino acid sequence: CASSFGQDGRSYEQYF.

The V gene is TRBV11-2, the J gene TRBJ2-7; TRBD1 aligns across 7 bases. The CDR3 contains 15 residues. Germline loops: CDR1 SGHAT, CDR2 FQNNGV. V gave up 2 bases and J gave up 4 bases; unmatched junction bases: 8. Here the CDR3 DNA reads TGTGCCAGCAGCTTATGGACAGGAGTAGGGTACGAGCAGTACTTC. Translation: CASSLWTGVGYEQYF. The whole variable domain, remainder taken from reference TRBV11-2 and TRBJ2-7, is EAGVAQSPRYKIIEKRQSVAFWCNPISGHATLYWYQQILGQGPKLLIQFQNNGVVDDSQLPKDRFSAERLKGVDSTLKIQPAKLEDSAVYLCASSLWTGVGYEQYFGPGTRLTVT.

This chain joins TRBV9 and TRBJ2-3; 10 bases fit TRBD2. CDR1 is SGDLS, CDR2 YYNGEE, per germline. Trimming cost V 7 bases and J 6 bases; bases outside gene matches: 14. The CDR3 runs 16 residues. In DNA, the CDR3 is TGTGCCAGCCGAGGCATCAGCGGGGGGGCAGCCGATACGCAGTATTTT. It is translated as CASRGISGGAADTQYF. Full variable domain (outside the CDR3, taken from reference TRBV9 and TRBJ2-3): DSGVTQTPKHLITATGQRVTLRCSPRSGDLSVYWYQQSLDQGLQFLIQYYNGEERAKGNILERFSAQQFPDLHSELNLSSLELGDSALYFCASRGISGGAADTQYFGPGTRLTVL.

By frequency in the sample, this clonotype is large. The genes are TRBV6-1 and TRBJ1-1; no clear D gene. CDR1 is MNHNS, CDR2 SASEGT, per germline. The CDR3 spans 13 residues. Trimming stripped 3 bases from V and 1 base from J, with 6 bases between. The CDR3 DNA sequence: TGTGCCAGCAGTGAGACCGAGAACACTGAAGCTTTCTTT. The encoded protein is CASSETENTEAFF.

The chain employs TRBV20-1 and TRBJ2-3, with 8 bases aligning to TRBD1. CDR3 length: 17 residues. Germline assignment: CDR1 DFQATT and CDR2 SNEGSKA (reference sequence). V lost 1 base, J lost 3 bases, and 12 bases stayed unmatched. CDR3 bases: TGCAGTGCTAGAGGATTACTCGCAGGGGGCTGGACAGATACGCAGTATTTT. It translates to CSARGLLAGGWTDTQYF.

In this sample, this clonotype turned up many times. This chain links TRBV11-1 with TRBJ2-4; 8 bases align to TRBD1. Germline trimming cut 5 bases from V and 0 bases from J; bases unmatched to any gene: 6. The CDR3 has 16 residues. Germline CDR1 SGHAT, CDR2 FQDESV (reference sequence). CDR3 region: CASSHGTGLAKNIQYF. DNA of the CDR3: TGTGCCAGCAGCCATGGGACAGGACTAGCCAAAAACATTCAGTACTTC.

V usage is TRBV12-3 or TRBV12-4 and J usage is TRBJ2-2; D is unclear. Trimming removed 7 bases from V and 3 bases from J, with 12 bases in between. The length of the CDR3 is 14 residues. CDR3 nucleotide sequence: TGTGCCAGCAATACCGGATGGGACACCGGGGAGCTGTTTTTT. Its translation: CASNTGWDTGELFF.

As regards this clonotype: This may stem from a read error, because a much larger clone lies one nucleotide away. The V gene is TRBV28, the J gene TRBJ1-2, with 9 nucleotides matching TRBD1. V trimming: 6 bases; J trimming: 6 bases; junction bases outside the gene matches: 11. Germline CDR1 is MDHEN and CDR2 is SYDVKM. CDR3 length: 15 residues. The CDR3 is CASSQGQGFQNGYTF. In DNA form, the CDR3 reads TGTGCCAGCAGCCAGGGACAGGGATTTCAAAATGGCTACACCTTC.

This clonotype was seen ten or more times. V gene TRBV19 combines with J gene TRBJ2-7; D is unresolved. The CDR3 length is 14 residues. With 3 bases removed from V and 0 bases from J, the gap between germline ends came to 9 bases. Germline V gives CDR1 LNHDA, CDR2 SQIVND (reference sequence). Written as DNA, the CDR3 is TGTGCCAGTAGTATCTCCGATAGCTCCTACGAGCAGTACTTC. Translated, it gives CASSISDSSYEQYF.

V is TRBV6-1 and J is TRBJ2-7; 12 positions agree with TRBD2. The V segment lost 7 bases and the J segment 6 bases; nucleotides outside the gene matches: 4. The germline V gene encodes CDR1 MNHNS and CDR2 SASEGT. This CDR3 comprises 13 residues. This CDR3 reads CASMGLAGPEQYF. The CDR3 nucleotides are TGTGCCAGCATGGGACTAGCGGGCCCCGAGCAGTACTTC.

This chain joins TRBV20-1 and TRBJ2-7; a possible D gene is TRBD2 (5 bases). The CDR3 is 13 residues long. CDR1 is DFQATT, CDR2 SNEGSKA, per germline (reference sequence). V was shortened by 2 bases and J by 2 bases, with 10 bases between the two germline ends. CDR3 protein: CSARTSGTYEQYF. The CDR3 DNA reads as TGCAGTGCTAGAACGTCCGGGACCTACGAGCAGTACTTC.

This clonotype was detected many times. This sequence joins TRBV5-6 and TRBJ2-2; 9 bases map to TRBD1. This CDR3 has 16 residues. With V trimmed by 3 bases and J by 4 bases, 7 bases remained unmatched. Germline-derived CDR1 and CDR2 are SGHDT and YYEEEE. CDR3 sequence reads: CASSSMTGGSTGELFF. Here the CDR3 DNA reads TGTGCCAGCAGCTCCATGACAGGGGGGAGCACCGGGGAGCTGTTTTTT.

There are many counts of this clonotype. The J gene is TRBJ2-7, the V gene TRBV7-3, with D uncertain. The V gene lost 5 bases and the J gene lost 4 bases, with 12 bases spanning the gap. The CDR3 length is 13 residues. Germline values: CDR1 SGHTA, CDR2 FQGTGA. The CDR3 DNA sequence: TGTGCCAGCAGCCCAACCTCCGGTTACGAGCAGTACTTC. Protein: CASSPTSGYEQYF.

Points on this clonotype: The junction shows a germline mismatch at one end, possibly a read error. This chain's CDR3 is CASTGAGGKVYGQYF. The DNA of the CDR3 is TGTGCCAGCACGGGGGCAGGGGGCAAGGTCTACGGGCAGTACTTC. The J gene is TRBJ2-7, the V gene TRBV7-9; 8 bases match TRBD1. This CDR3 comprises 15 residues. The germline V gene has CDR1 SEHNR and CDR2 FQNEAQ (reference sequence).